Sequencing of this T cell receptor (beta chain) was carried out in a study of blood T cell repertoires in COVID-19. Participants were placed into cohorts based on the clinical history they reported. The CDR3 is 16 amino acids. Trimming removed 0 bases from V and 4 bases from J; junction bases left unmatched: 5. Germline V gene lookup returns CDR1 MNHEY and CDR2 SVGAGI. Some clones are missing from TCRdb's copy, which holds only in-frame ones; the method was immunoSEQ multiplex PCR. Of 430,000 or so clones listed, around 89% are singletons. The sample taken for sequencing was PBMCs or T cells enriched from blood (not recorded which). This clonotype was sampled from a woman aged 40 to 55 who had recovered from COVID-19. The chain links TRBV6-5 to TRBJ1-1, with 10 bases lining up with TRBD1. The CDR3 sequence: CASSYSPGTGVTEAFF. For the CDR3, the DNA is TGTGCCAGCAGTTACTCTCCCGGGACAGGGGTCACTGAAGCTTTCTTT.